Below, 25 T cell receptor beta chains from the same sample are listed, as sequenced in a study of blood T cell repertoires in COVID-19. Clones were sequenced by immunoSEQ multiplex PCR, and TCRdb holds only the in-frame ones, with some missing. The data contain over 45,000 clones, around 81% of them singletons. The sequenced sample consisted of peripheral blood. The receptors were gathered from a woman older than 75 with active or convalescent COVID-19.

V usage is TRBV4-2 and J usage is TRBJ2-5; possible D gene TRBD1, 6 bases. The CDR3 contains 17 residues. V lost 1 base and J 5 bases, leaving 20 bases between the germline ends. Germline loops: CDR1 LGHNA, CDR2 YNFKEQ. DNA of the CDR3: TGTGCCAGCAGCCAAGCTGACTCCGGGGCGAGGGGGGAGACCCAGTACTTC. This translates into CASSQADSGARGETQYF.

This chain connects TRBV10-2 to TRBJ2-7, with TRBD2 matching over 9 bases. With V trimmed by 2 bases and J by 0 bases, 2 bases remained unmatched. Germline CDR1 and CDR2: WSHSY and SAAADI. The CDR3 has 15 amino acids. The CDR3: CASSEVAGASYEQYF. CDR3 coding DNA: TGCGCCAGCAGTGAGGTAGCGGGGGCCTCCTACGAGCAGTACTTC.

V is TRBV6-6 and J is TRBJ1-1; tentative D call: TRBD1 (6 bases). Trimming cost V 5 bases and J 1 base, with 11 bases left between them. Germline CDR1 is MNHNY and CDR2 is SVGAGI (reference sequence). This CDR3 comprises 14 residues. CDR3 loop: CASSGQQGNTEAFF. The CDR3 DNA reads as TGTGCCAGCAGTGGCCAACAGGGGAACACTGAAGCTTTCTTT.

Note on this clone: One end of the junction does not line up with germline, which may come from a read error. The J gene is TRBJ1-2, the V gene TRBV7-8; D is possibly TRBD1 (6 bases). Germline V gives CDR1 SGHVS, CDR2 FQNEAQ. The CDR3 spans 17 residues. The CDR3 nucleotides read TGTGCCAGCACCTTATTTGGGGGCAGGGAACTAGGCTATGGCTACACCTTC. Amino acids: CASTLFGGRELGYGYTF. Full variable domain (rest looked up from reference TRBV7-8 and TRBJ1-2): GAGVSQSPRYKVAKRGQDVALRCDPISGHVSLFWYQQALGQGPEFLTYFQNEAQLDKSGLPSDRFFAERPEGSVSTLKIQRTQQEDSAVYLCASTLFGGRELGYGYTFGSGTRLTVV.

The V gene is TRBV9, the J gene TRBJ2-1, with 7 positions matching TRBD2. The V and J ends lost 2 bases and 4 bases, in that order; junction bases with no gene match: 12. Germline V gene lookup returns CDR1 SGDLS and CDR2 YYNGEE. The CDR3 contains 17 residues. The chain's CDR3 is CASSVTLLQGGYNEQFF. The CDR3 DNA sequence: TGTGCCAGCAGCGTCACCTTATTGCAGGGAGGGTACAATGAGCAGTTCTTC.

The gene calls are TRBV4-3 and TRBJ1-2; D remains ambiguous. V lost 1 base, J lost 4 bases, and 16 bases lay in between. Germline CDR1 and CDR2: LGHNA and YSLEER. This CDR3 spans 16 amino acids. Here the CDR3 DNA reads TGCGCCAGCAGCCAAGTGGCAGAAACCACTATCTATGGCTACACCTTC. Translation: CASSQVAETTIYGYTF.

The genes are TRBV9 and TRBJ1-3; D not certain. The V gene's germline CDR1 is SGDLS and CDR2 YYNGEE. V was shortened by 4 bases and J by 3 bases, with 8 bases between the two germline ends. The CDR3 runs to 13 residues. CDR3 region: CASSPSSGNTIYF. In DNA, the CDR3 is TGTGCCAGCAGCCCTAGCAGTGGAAACACCATATATTTT.

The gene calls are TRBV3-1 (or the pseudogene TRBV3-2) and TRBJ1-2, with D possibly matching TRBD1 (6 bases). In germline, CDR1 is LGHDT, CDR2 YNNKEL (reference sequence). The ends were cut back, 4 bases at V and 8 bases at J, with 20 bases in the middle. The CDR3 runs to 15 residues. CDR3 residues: CASSLQGGGVSGYTF. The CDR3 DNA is TGTGCCAGCAGCCTTCAAGGGGGGGGCGTATCGGGCTACACCTTC.

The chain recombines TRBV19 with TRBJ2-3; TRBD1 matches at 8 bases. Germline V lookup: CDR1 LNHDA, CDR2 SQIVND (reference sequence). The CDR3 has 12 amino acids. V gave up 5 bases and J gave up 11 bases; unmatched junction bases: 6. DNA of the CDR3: TGTGCCAGTAGTGTGGACAGGGTTAAGCAGTATTTT. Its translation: CASSVDRVKQYF.

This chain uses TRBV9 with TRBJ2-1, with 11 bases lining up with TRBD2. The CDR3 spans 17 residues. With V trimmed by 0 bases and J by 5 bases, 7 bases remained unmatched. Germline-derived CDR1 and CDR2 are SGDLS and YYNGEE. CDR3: CASSVAASGGFHNEQFF. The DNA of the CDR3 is TGTGCCAGCAGCGTAGCGGCTAGCGGGGGGTTCCACAATGAGCAGTTCTTC.

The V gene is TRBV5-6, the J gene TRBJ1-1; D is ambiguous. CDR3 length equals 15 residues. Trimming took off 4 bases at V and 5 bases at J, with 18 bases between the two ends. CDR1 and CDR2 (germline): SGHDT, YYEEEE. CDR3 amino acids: CASSTPPGVVTEAFF. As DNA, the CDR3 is TGTGCCAGCAGCACCCCCCCGGGAGTCGTGACTGAAGCTTTCTTT.

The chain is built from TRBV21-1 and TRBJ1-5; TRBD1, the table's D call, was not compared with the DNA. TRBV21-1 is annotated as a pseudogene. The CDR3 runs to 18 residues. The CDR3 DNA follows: TGTGCCAGCAGCAAAAGTGTTGAGGGGGAAGGGAGTTATCAGCCCCAGCATTTT. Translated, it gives CASSKSVEGEGSYQPQHF.

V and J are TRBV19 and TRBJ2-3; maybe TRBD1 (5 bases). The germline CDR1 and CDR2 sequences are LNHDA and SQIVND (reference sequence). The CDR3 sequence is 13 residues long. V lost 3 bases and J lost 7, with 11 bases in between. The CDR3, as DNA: TGTGCCAGTAGTATCCAGGGTCAGAATACGCAGTATTTT. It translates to CASSIQGQNTQYF.

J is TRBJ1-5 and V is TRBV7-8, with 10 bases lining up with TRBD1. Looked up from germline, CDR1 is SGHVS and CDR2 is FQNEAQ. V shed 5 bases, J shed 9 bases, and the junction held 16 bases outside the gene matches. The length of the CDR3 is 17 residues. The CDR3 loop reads CASSPHGDRGLVRPQHF. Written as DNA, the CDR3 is TGTGCCAGCAGCCCCCACGGGGACAGGGGTTTAGTGCGGCCCCAGCATTTT.

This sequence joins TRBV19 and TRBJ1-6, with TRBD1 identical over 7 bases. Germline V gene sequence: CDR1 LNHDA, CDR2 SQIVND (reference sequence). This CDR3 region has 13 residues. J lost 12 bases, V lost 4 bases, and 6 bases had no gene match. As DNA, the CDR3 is TGTGCCAGTAGTACGAACAGGGGAGGACCCCTCCACTTT. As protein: CASSTNRGGPLHF.

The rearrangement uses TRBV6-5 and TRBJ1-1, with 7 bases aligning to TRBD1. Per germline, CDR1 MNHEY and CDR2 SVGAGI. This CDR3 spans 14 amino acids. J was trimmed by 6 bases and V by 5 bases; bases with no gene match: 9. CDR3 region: CASSTTGTAAEAFF. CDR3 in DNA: TGTGCCAGCAGTACGACAGGGACCGCCGCTGAAGCTTTCTTT.

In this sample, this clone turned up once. CDR3 protein: CASNSGNTIYF. The DNA of the CDR3 is TGTGCCAGCAACAGCGGAAACACCATATATTTT. The rearrangement uses TRBV6-5 and TRBJ1-3; D not resolved. Germline CDR1 and CDR2: MNHEY and SVGAGI. The CDR3 is made up of 11 amino acids. The V and J ends lost 7 bases and 4 bases respectively, with 5 bases between them.

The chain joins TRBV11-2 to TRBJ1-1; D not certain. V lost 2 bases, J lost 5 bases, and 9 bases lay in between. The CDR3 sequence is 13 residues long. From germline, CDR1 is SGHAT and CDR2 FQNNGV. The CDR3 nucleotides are TGTGCCAGCAGCTTACCCTCGAGGACTGAAGCTTTCTTT. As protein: CASSLPSRTEAFF.

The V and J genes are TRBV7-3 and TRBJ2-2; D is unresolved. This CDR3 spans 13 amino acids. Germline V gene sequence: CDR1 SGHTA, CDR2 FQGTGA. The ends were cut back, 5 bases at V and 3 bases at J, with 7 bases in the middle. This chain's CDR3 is CASSPRDTGELFF. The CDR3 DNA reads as TGTGCCAGCAGCCCCCGCGACACCGGGGAGCTGTTTTTT.

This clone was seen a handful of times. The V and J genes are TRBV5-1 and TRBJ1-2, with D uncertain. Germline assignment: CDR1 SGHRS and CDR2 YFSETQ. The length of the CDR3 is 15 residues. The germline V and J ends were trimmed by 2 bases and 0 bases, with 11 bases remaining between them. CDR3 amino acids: CASSFSGSSNYGYTF. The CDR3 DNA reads TGCGCCAGCAGCTTCTCCGGGTCCTCTAACTATGGCTACACCTTC.

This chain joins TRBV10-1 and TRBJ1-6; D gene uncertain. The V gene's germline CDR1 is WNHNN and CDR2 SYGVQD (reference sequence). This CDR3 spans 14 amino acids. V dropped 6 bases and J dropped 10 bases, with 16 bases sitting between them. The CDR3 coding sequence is TGCGCCAGCAGCGCCGGGATCTCAAAGTCACCCCTCCACTTT. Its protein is CASSAGISKSPLHF.

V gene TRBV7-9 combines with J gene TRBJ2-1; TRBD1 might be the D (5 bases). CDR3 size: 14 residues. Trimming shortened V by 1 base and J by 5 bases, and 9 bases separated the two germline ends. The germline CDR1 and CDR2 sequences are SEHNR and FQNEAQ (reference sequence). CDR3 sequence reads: CASSLVGHNNEQFF. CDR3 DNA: TGTGCCAGCAGCTTAGTGGGGCATAACAATGAGCAGTTCTTC.

CDR3 amino acids: CASSQDRGGSMGNTIYF. CDR3 DNA: TGCGCCAGCAGCCAAGATAGGGGGGGCTCGATGGGAAACACCATATATTTT. This chain links TRBV4-3 with TRBJ1-3, with TRBD1 as a possible D gene (6 bases). Germline V gives CDR1 LGHNA, CDR2 YSLEER. The ends were cut back, 0 bases at V and 4 bases at J, with 16 bases in the middle. CDR3 length: 17 amino acids.

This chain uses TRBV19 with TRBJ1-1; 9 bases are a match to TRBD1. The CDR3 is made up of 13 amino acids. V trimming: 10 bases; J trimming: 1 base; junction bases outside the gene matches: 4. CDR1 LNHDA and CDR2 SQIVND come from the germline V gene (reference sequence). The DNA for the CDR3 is TGTGCCATTCAGGACAGGGGGAACACTGAAGCTTTCTTT. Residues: CAIQDRGNTEAFF.

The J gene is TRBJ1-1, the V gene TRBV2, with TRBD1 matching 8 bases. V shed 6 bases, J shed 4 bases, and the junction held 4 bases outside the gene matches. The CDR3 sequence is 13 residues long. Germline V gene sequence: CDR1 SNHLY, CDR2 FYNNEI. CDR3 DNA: TGTGCCAGCAGGGAGACAGGGGTCACTGAAGCTTTCTTT. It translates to CASRETGVTEAFF.